The rows below give T cell receptor beta chains drawn from one sample of a study of shared clonotypes between healthy human individuals. Data came from immunoSEQ multiplex PCR; TCRdb stores just in-frame clones and leaves some out. The table records some 480,000 clones, 79% of them present only once. Sequencing was carried out using PBMCs. These receptors were taken from a middle-aged woman in good health. Some clones in this sample may be carry-over from other donors' samples. The CDR3 runs from the conserved cysteine through the conserved F or W. Each record gives: CDR3 protein, J gene, V gene, D gene. The D gene is left open where the match is weak.

cdr3_aa: CASSLTSGVNNEQFF
j_call: TRBJ2-1
v_call: TRBV7-3
d_call: -

cdr3_aa: CSVAEGYGQPQHF
j_call: TRBJ1-5
v_call: TRBV29-1
d_call: -

cdr3_aa: CASSVAGGGAGANVLTF
j_call: TRBJ2-6
v_call: TRBV9
d_call: -

cdr3_aa: CASSPQTAGREGNTEAFF
j_call: TRBJ1-1
v_call: TRBV18
d_call: -

cdr3_aa: CASRPSRRRDTEAFF
j_call: TRBJ1-1
v_call: TRBV19
d_call: -

cdr3_aa: CAGSGYTEAFF
j_call: TRBJ1-1
v_call: TRBV30
d_call: -

cdr3_aa: CASSYSRSRNEQFF
j_call: TRBJ2-1
v_call: TRBV6-5
d_call: -

cdr3_aa: CASRSTGNNQPQHF
j_call: TRBJ1-5
v_call: TRBV27
d_call: TRBD1

cdr3_aa: CASSLVASGRTSSYEQYF
j_call: TRBJ2-7
v_call: TRBV7-2
d_call: TRBD2

cdr3_aa: CASSPWARTIEETQYF
j_call: TRBJ2-5
v_call: TRBV18
d_call: -

cdr3_aa: CASSVEGAGEQYF
j_call: TRBJ2-7
v_call: TRBV9
d_call: -

cdr3_aa: CASTRRDNEQFF
j_call: TRBJ2-1
v_call: TRBV6-1
d_call: -

cdr3_aa: CASSLGAAGVGANTGELFF
j_call: TRBJ2-2
v_call: TRBV7-9
d_call: TRBD2

cdr3_aa: CASSSWGAGANVLTF
j_call: TRBJ2-6
v_call: TRBV5-6
d_call: -